What follows is one T cell receptor (beta chain) and its context. This sample stems from a study of control samples from healthy donors and cancer patients. Assay: immunoSEQ multiplex PCR; the TCRdb copy retains only in-frame clones and omits some. The profile shows roughly 170,000 clones, about nine tenths of them singletons. The V gene's germline CDR1 is SGDLS and CDR2 YYNGEE. The CDR3 runs 15 residues. Trimming left V 4 bases short and J 0 bases short, with 13 bases between. V and J are TRBV9 and TRBJ1-1; D is unclear. Input material: blood. The clonotype comes from a woman aged 40 to 50 in good health. The CDR3 DNA follows: TGTGCCAGCAGCCTATCACAGAAAATGAACACTGAAGCTTTCTTT. As protein: CASSLSQKMNTEAFF.